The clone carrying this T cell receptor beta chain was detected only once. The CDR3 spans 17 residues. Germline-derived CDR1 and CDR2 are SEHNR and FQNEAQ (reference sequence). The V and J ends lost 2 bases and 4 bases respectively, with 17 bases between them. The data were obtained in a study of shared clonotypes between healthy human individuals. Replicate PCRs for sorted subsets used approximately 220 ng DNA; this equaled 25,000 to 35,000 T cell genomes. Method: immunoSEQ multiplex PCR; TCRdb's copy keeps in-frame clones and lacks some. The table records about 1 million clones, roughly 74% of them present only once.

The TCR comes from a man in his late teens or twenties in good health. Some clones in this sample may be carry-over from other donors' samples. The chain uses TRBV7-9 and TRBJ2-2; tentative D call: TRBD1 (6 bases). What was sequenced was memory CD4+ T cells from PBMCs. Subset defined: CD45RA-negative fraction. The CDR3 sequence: CASSLTAPDSSTGELFF. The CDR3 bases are TGTGCCAGCAGCTTAACGGCCCCGGACAGTTCCACCGGGGAGCTGTTTTTT. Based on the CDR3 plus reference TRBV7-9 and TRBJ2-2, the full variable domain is DTGVSQNPRHKITKRGQNVTFRCDPISEHNRLYWYRQTLGQGPEFLTYFQNEAQLEKSRLLSDRFSAERPKGSFSTLEIQRTEQGDSAMYLCASSLTAPDSSTGELFFGEGSRLTVL.